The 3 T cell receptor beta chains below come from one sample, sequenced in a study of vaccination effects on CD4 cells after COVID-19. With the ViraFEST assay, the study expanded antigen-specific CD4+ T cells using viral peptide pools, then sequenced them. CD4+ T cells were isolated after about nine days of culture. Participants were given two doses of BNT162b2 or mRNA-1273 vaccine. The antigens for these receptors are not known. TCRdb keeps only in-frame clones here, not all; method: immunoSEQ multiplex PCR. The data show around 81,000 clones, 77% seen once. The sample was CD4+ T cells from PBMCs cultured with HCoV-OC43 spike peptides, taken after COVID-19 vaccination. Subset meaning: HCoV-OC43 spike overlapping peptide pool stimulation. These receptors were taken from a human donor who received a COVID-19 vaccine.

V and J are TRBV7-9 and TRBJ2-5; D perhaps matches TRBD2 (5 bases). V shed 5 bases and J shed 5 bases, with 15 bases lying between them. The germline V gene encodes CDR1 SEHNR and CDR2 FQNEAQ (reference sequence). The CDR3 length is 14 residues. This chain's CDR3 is CASSQSGQSETQYF. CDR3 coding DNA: TGTGCCAGCAGCCAAAGCGGCCAGTCGGAGACCCAGTACTTC.

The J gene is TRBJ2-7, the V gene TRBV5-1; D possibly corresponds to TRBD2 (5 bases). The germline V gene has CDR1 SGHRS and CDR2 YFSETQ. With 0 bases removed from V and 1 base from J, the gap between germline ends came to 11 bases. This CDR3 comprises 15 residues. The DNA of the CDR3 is TGCGCCAGCAGCTTGGGGCCAGGAGGTTCCTACGAGCAGTACGTC. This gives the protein CASSLGPGGSYEQYV.

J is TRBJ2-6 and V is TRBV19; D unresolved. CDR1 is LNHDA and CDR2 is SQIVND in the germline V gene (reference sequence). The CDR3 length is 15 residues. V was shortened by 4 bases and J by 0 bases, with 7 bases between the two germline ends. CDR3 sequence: CASSSTYSGANVLTF. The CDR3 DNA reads TGTGCCAGTAGTAGCACTTACTCTGGGGCCAACGTCCTGACTTTC.